The rows below give T cell receptor beta chains drawn from one sample of a study of cytomegalovirus exposure and HLA in healthy donors. Libraries were prepared by immunoSEQ multiplex PCR; TCRdb keeps only in-frame clonotypes and omits some of them. The sample lists about 180,000 clones, roughly 79% occurring once. The sequenced material came from PBMCs. All receptors come from a woman under 30 in good health and CMV-seropositive. The CDR3 runs from the conserved cysteine through the conserved F or W. Fields, in order: clone size, D gene, J gene, V gene, CDR3 length, CDR3 DNA, CDR3 protein. A D gene is named only where the DNA matches it firmly. Size is omitted from some rows. Given values are once, few, many or a class for expanded clones.

. | . | TRBJ2-7 | TRBV9 | 14 | TGTGCCAGCAGCGCCACAGGTGAGAACTACGAGCAGTACTTC | CASSATGENYEQYF
. | . | TRBJ1-4 | TRBV2 | 15 | TGTGCCAGCAGTGAAGGGTCGGGTCTAAATGAAAAACTGTTTTTT | CASSEGSGLNEKLFF
. | . | TRBJ2-1 | TRBV5-8 | 9 | TGTGCCACCCTAAATGAGCAGTTCTTC | CATLNEQFF
few | . | TRBJ2-4 | TRBV6-1 | 17 | TGTGCCAGCAGTGAAGGTGAGAGGCGGAGGGCCAAAAACATTCAGTACTTC | CASSEGERRRAKNIQYF
. | . | TRBJ2-3 | TRBV7-2 | 14 | TGTGCCAGCAGCTTAGCCGACCGGAGGGATACGCAGTATTTT | CASSLADRRDTQYF
. | TRBD2 | TRBJ2-1 | TRBV2 | 16 | TGTGCCAGCAGGAGAGCGGGGGGGAGCTCCTACAATGAGCAGTTCTTC | CASRRAGGSSYNEQFF
. | . | TRBJ2-5 | TRBV11-2 | 15 | TGTGCCAGCTGCCGACAGACAGGTGGGGTAGAGACCCAGTACTTC | CASCRQTGGVETQYF
. | TRBD1 | TRBJ1-5 | TRBV30 | 13 | TGTGCCTGCGACGACAGGGGCAATCAGCCCCAGCATTTT | CACDDRGNQPQHF
few | TRBD2 | TRBJ2-1 | TRBV9 | 15 | TGTGCCAGCAGCGTAGGAGGCGGGGGGGCGAATGAGCAGTTCTTC | CASSVGGGGANEQFF
few | TRBD2 | TRBJ2-7 | TRBV4-3 | 14 | TGCGCCAGCAGCCAAGAGTGGCGGGAGACGAGGAAGTACTTC | CASSQEWRETRKYF
. | . | TRBJ1-2 | TRBV11-2 | 14 | TGTGCCAGCAGCCCCGAAGCGGCTAACTATGGCTACACCTTC | CASSPEAANYGYTF
. | TRBD2 | TRBJ2-7 | TRBV5-4 | 15 | TGTGCCAGCAGCCCACTAGCGGGGGTGGTTCAGGAGCAGTACTTC | CASSPLAGVVQEQYF
. | TRBD2 | TRBJ2-7 | TRBV4-1 | 17 | TGCGCCAGCAGCCCCCAGGAGCTAGCGGAGAGCTCCTACGAGCAGTACTTC | CASSPQELAESSYEQYF
few | TRBD1 | TRBJ1-1 | TRBV19 | 13 | TGTGCCAGTACCCACAGGGGCGATACTGAAGCTTTCTTT | CASTHRGDTEAFF
. | TRBD2 | TRBJ2-1 | TRBV4-1 | 16 | TGCGCCAGCAGGGGACTAGCGGATCCGTACTACAATGAGCAGTTCTTC | CASRGLADPYYNEQFF
. | . | TRBJ1-6 | TRBV4-3 | 17 | TGCGCCAGCAGCCAAGATCCAACAGCCAACAATAATTCACCCCTCCACTTT | CASSQDPTANNNSPLHF
. | TRBD1 | TRBJ2-2 | TRBV30 | 15 | TGTGCCTGGAGCCGGACAGGGATGGGGACCGGGGAGCTGTTTTTT | CAWSRTGMGTGELFF
. | TRBD2 | TRBJ2-2 | TRBV28 | 16 | TGTGCCAGCAGTTTACCAAGGGGAGGGATCGCCGGGGAGCTGTTTTTT | CASSLPRGGIAGELFF
. | . | TRBJ1-2 | TRBV5-6 | 15 | TGTGCCAGCAGCTTGGATCCCCCCAGGGACTATGGCTACACCTTC | CASSLDPPRDYGYTF
. | . | TRBJ1-2 | TRBV6-5 | 15 | TGTGCCAGCAGTACTCCGGACAGCTACACCTATGGCTACACCTTC | CASSTPDSYTYGYTF
few | TRBD1 | TRBJ2-1 | TRBV5-1 | 16 | TGCGCCAGCAGCTTCGCGGCAGGGGGATTCTACAATGAGCAGTTCTTC | CASSFAAGGFYNEQFF
. | . | TRBJ2-2 | TRBV5-1 | 17 | TGCGCCAGCAGCTTGAACGGACAGCTACTTTTGACCGGGGAGCTGTTTTTT | CASSLNGQLLLTGELFF
few | . | TRBJ2-5 | TRBV5-5 | 16 | TGTGCCAGCAGCCACTTGCAGGGGCCCAACCAAGAGACCCAGTACTTC | CASSHLQGPNQETQYF
. | . | TRBJ2-5 | TRBV7-3 | 14 | TGTGCCAGCAGCTTATTAGGACAGCAAGAGACCCAGTACTTC | CASSLLGQQETQYF
. | . | TRBJ1-1 | TRBV5-4 | 15 | TGTGCCAGCAGCTTGGGGGGGGATGGGAACACTGAAGCTTTCTTT | CASSLGGDGNTEAFF
. | . | TRBJ1-6 | TRBV19 | 14 | TGTGCCAGTAACCCAACACAGGGTAATTCACCCCTCCACTTT | CASNPTQGNSPLHF
. | . | TRBJ1-1 | TRBV7-9 | 13 | TGTGCCAGCAGCTCGGGGAGGGGGACCCGGGCTTTCTTT | CASSSGRGTRAFF
. | . | TRBJ1-1 | TRBV19 | 13 | TGTGCCAGTAGATCGACAGTGAACACTGAAGCTTTCTTT | CASRSTVNTEAFF
. | TRBD1 | TRBJ2-7 | TRBV6-6 | 14 | TGTGCCAGCAGGGAATCGGGACAGGCCTACGAGCAGTACTTC | CASRESGQAYEQYF
. | . | TRBJ2-2 | TRBV7-8 | 15 | TGTGCCAGCAGCTTGGGGGGGGGCCTGCCCGGGGAGCTGTTTTTT | CASSLGGGLPGELFF
. | TRBD2 | TRBJ2-1 | TRBV19 | 18 | TGTGCCAGTAGTATGGGATCGGGACTAGCGGGGGGGGGCAATGAGCAGTTCTTC | CASSMGSGLAGGGNEQFF
. | TRBD1 | TRBJ2-7 | TRBV29-1 | 12 | TGCAGCGCCCGGACAGGGTCCTCCGAGCAGTACTTC | CSARTGSSEQYF
. | . | TRBJ2-2 | TRBV6-5 | 14 | TGTGCCAGCAGCAACAGACGGGACATCGGGGAGCTGTTTTTT | CASSNRRDIGELFF
. | TRBD1 | TRBJ2-3 | TRBV7-9 | 16 | TGTGCCAGCAGCCCACTTACGACAGGGGTGGAAGATACGCAGTATTTT | CASSPLTTGVEDTQYF
. | . | TRBJ1-1 | TRBV5-6 | 16 | TGTGCCAGCAGCTTTTCCTGGGAAGGACTTAATACTGAAGCTTTCTTT | CASSFSWEGLNTEAFF
. | TRBD2 | TRBJ2-3 | TRBV7-3 | 14 | TGTGCCAGCAGCTTACGCGGGGGGGCAAATACGCAGTATTTT | CASSLRGGANTQYF
few | TRBD2 | TRBJ2-4 | TRBV4-2 | 21 | TGTGCCAGCAGCCAGGCGCCGCGCCGGGGGGAGACTTTCTGGGGCCAAAACATTCAGTACTTC | CASSQAPRRGETFWGQNIQYF
. | TRBD2 | TRBJ2-1 | TRBV5-8 | 14 | TGTGCCAGCAGCTTGGCTCTAGCGGGGGATGAGCAGTTCTTC | CASSLALAGDEQFF
few | . | TRBJ1-2 | TRBV13 | 17 | TGTGCCAGCAGCTCGCTACCAGGCTCCGCGCAGGCGGGAGGCTACACCTTC | CASSSLPGSAQAGGYTF
few | . | TRBJ1-5 | TRBV6-5 | 15 | TGTGCCAGCAGTACTGATTATGATAGCAATCAGCCCCAGCATTTT | CASSTDYDSNQPQHF
. | . | TRBJ1-3 | TRBV6-5 | 16 | TGTGCCAGCAGTTACTCAGCTAGTAGCTCTGGAAACACCATATATTTT | CASSYSASSSGNTIYF
. | . | TRBJ1-5 | TRBV28 | 16 | TGTGCCAGCAGCTCGACAGGCGCGTATAGCAATCAGCCCCAGCATTTT | CASSSTGAYSNQPQHF
once | . | TRBJ1-6 | TRBV5-4 | 14 | TGTGCCAGCAGCTCTGAAACAGGGAATTCACCCCTCCACTTT | CASSSETGNSPLHF